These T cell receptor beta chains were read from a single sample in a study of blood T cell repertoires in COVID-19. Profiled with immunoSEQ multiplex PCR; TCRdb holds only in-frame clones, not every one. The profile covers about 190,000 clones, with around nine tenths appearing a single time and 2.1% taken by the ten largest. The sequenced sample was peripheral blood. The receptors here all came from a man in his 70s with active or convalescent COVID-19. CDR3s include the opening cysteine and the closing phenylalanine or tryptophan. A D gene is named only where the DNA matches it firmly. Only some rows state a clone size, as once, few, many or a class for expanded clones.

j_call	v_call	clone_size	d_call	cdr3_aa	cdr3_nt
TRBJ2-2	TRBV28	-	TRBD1	CASSPGQVFTGELFF	TGTGCCAGCAGTCCCGGACAGGTTTTCACCGGGGAGCTGTTTTTT
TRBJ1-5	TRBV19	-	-	CASSIAGQPQHF	TGTGCCAGTAGTATTGCGGGTCAGCCCCAGCATTTT
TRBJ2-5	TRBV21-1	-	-	CARSTSPETQYF	TGTGCCAGGTCGACTAGCCCGGAGACCCAGTACTTC
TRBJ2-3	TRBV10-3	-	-	CAIMDSREPTDTQYF	TGTGCCATCATGGACTCACGAGAGCCTACAGATACGCAGTATTTT
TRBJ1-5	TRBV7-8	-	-	CASSLSKPANSNQPQHF	TGTGCCAGCAGCTTAAGTAAGCCCGCGAATAGCAATCAGCCCCAGCATTTT
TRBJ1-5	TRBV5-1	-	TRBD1	CASSLTGGSNQPQHF	TGCGCCAGCAGCTTGACAGGGGGCAGCAATCAGCCCCAGCATTTT
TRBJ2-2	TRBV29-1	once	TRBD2	CSVGGAGEGTGELFF	TGCAGCGTTGGTGGGGCCGGGGAGGGCACCGGGGAGCTGTTTTTT
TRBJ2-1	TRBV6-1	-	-	CASSDGLRSYNEQFF	TGTGCCAGCAGTGATGGACTCCGCTCCTACAATGAGCAGTTCTTC
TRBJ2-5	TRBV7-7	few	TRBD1	CASSLDRDSTKTQYF	TGTGCCAGCAGCTTAGATAGGGACAGTACCAAGACCCAGTACTTC
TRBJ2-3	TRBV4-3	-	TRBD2	CASSQLAGGDGHADTQYF	TGCGCCAGCAGCCAACTAGCGGGGGGCGACGGGCACGCAGATACGCAGTATTTT
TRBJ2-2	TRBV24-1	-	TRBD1	CATSDPGGWTGELFF	TGTGCCACCAGTGACCCAGGGGGTTGGACCGGGGAGCTGTTTTTT
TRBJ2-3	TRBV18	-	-	CASSPDKETRQPGSSTDTQYF	TGTGCCAGCTCACCAGACAAAGAAACACGACAACCGGGATCTAGCACAGATACGCAGTATTTT
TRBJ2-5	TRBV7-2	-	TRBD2	CASSLAILAGGVQETQYF	TGTGCCAGCAGCTTAGCGATTCTGGCGGGGGGGGTTCAAGAGACCCAGTACTTC
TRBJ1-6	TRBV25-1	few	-	CASSESGGNSPLHF	TGTGCCAGCAGTGAATCGGGCGGGAATTCACCCCTCCACTTT
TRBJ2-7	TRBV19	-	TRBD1	CASSIAGGYEQYF	TGTGCCAGTAGTATTGCAGGGGGATACGAGCAGTACTTC
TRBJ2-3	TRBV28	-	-	CASSLPSVDRQASTDTQYF	TGTGCCAGCAGTTTACCCTCCGTCGACAGACAAGCAAGCACAGATACGCAGTATTTT
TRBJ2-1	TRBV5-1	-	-	CASWEGTRLLDEQFF	TGCGCCAGCTGGGAAGGGACTCGCCTCTTGGATGAGCAGTTCTTC
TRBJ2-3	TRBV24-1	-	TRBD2	CATSLPTSASTDTQYF	TGTGCCACCAGTCTACCGACTAGCGCCAGCACAGATACGCAGTATTTT
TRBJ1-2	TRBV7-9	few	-	CASSPDSMWGYTF	TGTGCCAGCAGCCCGGACAGCATGTGGGGCTACACCTTC
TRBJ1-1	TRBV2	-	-	CASRIGGLGTEAFF	TGTGCCAGCAGGATCGGAGGTTTGGGGACTGAAGCTTTCTTT
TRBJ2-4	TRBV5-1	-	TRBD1	CASSLVPGGDIQYF	TGCGCCAGCAGCTTGGTTCCAGGGGGCGACATTCAGTACTTC
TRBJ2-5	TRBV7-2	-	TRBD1	CASSDRGLYQETQYF	TGTGCCAGCAGCGACAGGGGCCTGTACCAAGAGACCCAGTACTTC